This record covers a single T cell receptor (beta chain). What it binds is unknown. A read error may be the cause here, since a much bigger clone is one base away. These data come from a study of T cells in Graves' hyperthyroidism and ophthalmopathy. Study-wide context: Staff took peripheral blood when the initial diagnosis was made, before any treatment began. Notes on the study in general: By a 13 V-J model, ophthalmopathy was set apart from stable hyperthyroidism.

This CDR3 is built from 16 residues. J was trimmed by 5 bases and V by 3 bases; bases with no gene match: 9. CDR1 and CDR2 (germline): MNHNS, SASEGT. RNA transcripts provided the source from which TCR beta CDR3 regions were amplified. First-round RT-PCR with HTBI primers amplified the TCR CDR3 region. TCRdb ran MiXCR on the multiplex PCR reads and lists one entry per CDR3 protein. The data hold 300,000 or so distinct CDR3 sequences, with around 15% observed a single time. Sequenced sample: blood. The receptor comes from a woman aged 55 to 70 with Graves' ophthalmopathy. The genes are TRBV6-1 and TRBJ2-1, with 8 bases lining up with TRBD1. CDR3 nucleotides: TGTGCCAGCAGTGAGTGGAGACAGGGGACGGACAATGAGCAGTTCTTC. Residues: CASSEWRQGTDNEQFF.